This is a list of T cell receptor beta chains from one sample in a study of radiotherapy plus CTLA-4 blockade in lung cancer. TCRdb's copy holds only in-frame clones and misses some; the assay was immunoSEQ multiplex PCR. The data show around 70,000 clones, around 86% seen once. This specimen was peripheral blood, taken from a patient treated with radiotherapy plus ipilimumab. The receptors originated from a human donor with non-small cell lung cancer that progressed on radiotherapy plus ipilimumab. The CDR3 runs from the conserved cysteine through the conserved F or W. D genes are given only for firm matches. Not every row has a clone size; where given, it reads once, few, many or a size class.

J gene	clone size	D gene	V gene	CDR3 protein	CDR3 DNA
TRBJ1-2	-	TRBD1	TRBV10-3	CAIREDRTNYGYTF	TGTGCCATCAGGGAGGACAGGACTAACTATGGCTACACCTTC
TRBJ2-1	-	-	TRBV2	CASSGNGNEQFF	TGTGCCAGCAGTGGTAACGGGAATGAGCAGTTCTTC
TRBJ1-2	-	TRBD1	TRBV20-1	CSGGTDYGYTF	TGCAGTGGCGGGACAGACTATGGCTACACCTTC
TRBJ2-5	-	TRBD1	TRBV7-9	CASSHDREQETQYF	TGTGCCAGCAGCCATGACAGGGAACAAGAGACCCAGTACTTC
TRBJ2-1	-	-	TRBV7-2	CASSLGRQAYNEQFF	TGTGCCAGCAGCTTAGGTCGCCAGGCCTACAATGAGCAGTTCTTC
TRBJ2-3	-	-	TRBV10-3	CAISDGTVVTDTQYF	TGTGCCATCAGTGACGGGACCGTGGTTACAGATACGCAGTATTTT
TRBJ1-1	-	-	TRBV28	CASRPTLPLTEAFF	TGTGCCAGCAGGCCCACACTCCCCCTTACTGAAGCTTTCTTT
TRBJ2-1	-	-	TRBV2	CASAGQSSYNEQFF	TGTGCCAGCGCGGGCCAGAGCTCCTACAATGAGCAGTTCTTC
TRBJ2-5	-	-	TRBV2	CASSELFGGPLETQYF	TGTGCCAGCAGTGAGCTTTTCGGGGGGCCTCTAGAGACCCAGTACTTC
TRBJ2-3	-	-	TRBV11-2	CASSTFRIPDTQYF	TGTGCCAGCAGCACCTTCAGAATCCCGGATACGCAGTATTTT
TRBJ2-5	-	-	TRBV9	CASSPGEYQETQYF	TGTGCCAGCAGCCCCGGGGAGTACCAAGAGACCCAGTACTTC
TRBJ2-1	-	TRBD1	TRBV2	CASSAGQGWGEQFF	TGTGCCAGCAGTGCGGGACAGGGGTGGGGTGAGCAGTTCTTC
TRBJ2-1	-	TRBD2	TRBV7-9	CASSPAGLAGNEQFF	TGTGCCAGCAGCCCGGCGGGACTAGCGGGAAATGAGCAGTTCTTC
TRBJ1-1	-	-	TRBV29-1	CSVDWGQPNTEAFF	TGCAGCGTTGATTGGGGCCAGCCGAACACTGAAGCTTTCTTT
TRBJ1-1	-	-	TRBV30	CARFGREDTEAFF	TGTGCCCGGTTCGGCAGGGAGGACACTGAAGCTTTCTTT
TRBJ1-2	-	-	TRBV19	CASSLRGGYTF	TGTGCCAGTAGTCTCCGCGGGGGCTACACCTTC
TRBJ2-5	-	-	TRBV5-1	CASSWGRAYQETQYF	TGCGCCAGCAGCTGGGGCAGGGCGTACCAAGAGACCCAGTACTTC
TRBJ1-2	-	-	TRBV2	CASSVGPRTSGYTF	TGTGCCAGCAGTGTAGGGCCCAGAACAAGCGGCTACACCTTC
TRBJ2-1	-	TRBD1	TRBV5-6	CASSVAGGPYNEQFF	TGTGCCAGCAGCGTAGCAGGGGGCCCCTACAATGAGCAGTTCTTC
TRBJ1-4	-	-	TRBV6-1	CASREPAVLGEKLFF	TGTGCCAGCAGGGAACCGGCAGTCTTGGGGGAAAAACTGTTTTTT
TRBJ2-1	-	TRBD2	TRBV12-5	CAKGSGRVEQFF	TGTGCTAAGGGAAGCGGGAGGGTCGAGCAGTTCTTC
TRBJ1-1	few	TRBD1	TRBV28	CASSISRGGTEAFF	TGTGCCAGCAGTATAAGCAGGGGGGGGACTGAAGCTTTCTTT
TRBJ2-5	-	-	TRBV5-1	CASSPTGTQETQYF	TGCGCCAGCAGCCCGACCGGGACTCAAGAGACCCAGTACTTC
TRBJ2-5	-	TRBD2	TRBV7-6	CASSPSGPGGETQYF	TGTGCCAGCAGCCCCTCGGGGCCGGGAGGAGAGACCCAGTACTTC
TRBJ1-1	-	TRBD1	TRBV28	CASSSGQTTEAFF	TGTGCCAGCAGCTCGGGACAGACCACTGAAGCTTTCTTT
TRBJ1-5	-	TRBD1	TRBV2	CASRDRGVWPQHF	TGTGCCAGCAGGGACAGGGGCGTCTGGCCCCAGCATTTT
TRBJ2-5	-	TRBD1	TRBV19	CASSRQVDRLETQYF	TGTGCCAGTAGCCGACAAGTGGACAGGCTGGAGACCCAGTACTTC
TRBJ1-2	-	TRBD1	TRBV30	CAWSVPDRGYGGYTF	TGTGCCTGGAGTGTCCCGGACAGGGGGTACGGCGGCTACACCTTC
TRBJ1-1	-	TRBD1	TRBV5-1	CASSIQTGGNTEAFF	TGCGCCAGCAGCATACAGACAGGGGGGAACACTGAAGCTTTCTTT
TRBJ1-4	-	-	TRBV6-1	CASSKVIREKLFF	TGTGCCAGCTCTAAGGTTATAAGAGAAAAACTGTTTTTT
TRBJ2-5	-	TRBD1	TRBV7-3	CASSLNRGETQYF	TGTGCCAGCAGCCTCAACAGGGGAGAGACCCAGTACTTC
TRBJ2-1	once	-	TRBV11-3	CASSLVRDHEQFF	TGTGCCAGCAGCTTAGTTAGGGACCATGAGCAGTTCTTC
TRBJ2-1	-	-	TRBV27	CASSLYVSSYNEQFF	TGTGCCAGCAGTTTGTACGTTAGCTCCTACAATGAGCAGTTCTTC
TRBJ1-3	-	-	TRBV10-1	CASSESQRNTIYF	TGCGCCAGCAGTGAGTCTCAGCGAAACACCATATATTTT
TRBJ2-7	-	-	TRBV9	CASSVGYSSMRPYEQYF	TGTGCCAGCAGCGTAGGGTATTCCTCCATGAGGCCTTACGAGCAGTACTTC
TRBJ2-3	-	-	TRBV7-6	CASSLGSSGPTDTQYF	TGTGCCAGCAGCTTAGGTAGCAGCGGGCCGACAGATACGCAGTATTTT
TRBJ2-5	-	TRBD1	TRBV30	CAWRGGRGIQETQYF	TGTGCCTGGAGAGGGGGCAGGGGAATCCAAGAGACCCAGTACTTC
TRBJ2-7	-	-	TRBV7-9	CASSLDPVYEQYF	TGTGCCAGCAGCTTAGATCCAGTCTACGAGCAGTACTTC
TRBJ2-6	-	-	TRBV11-2	CASSSHEGGANVLTF	TGTGCCAGCAGCTCCCACGAAGGTGGGGCCAACGTCCTGACTTTC
TRBJ2-1	-	-	TRBV30	CAWSVTGPLNEQFF	TGTGCCTGGAGTGTCACAGGCCCTCTTAATGAGCAGTTCTTC
TRBJ2-7	once	TRBD1	TRBV10-1	CASSSLRGTGGSYEQYF	TGCGCCAGCAGCTCCCTTCGAGGGACAGGAGGCTCCTACGAGCAGTACTTC
TRBJ2-7	-	-	TRBV19	CASSIGAGRDEQYF	TGTGCCAGTAGTATAGGAGCAGGGCGGGACGAGCAGTACTTC
TRBJ1-1	-	-	TRBV5-4	CASSLTNTEAFF	TGTGCCAGCAGCTTAACTAACACTGAAGCTTTCTTT
TRBJ2-1	-	-	TRBV2	CASSEGTLRYNEQFF	TGTGCCAGCAGTGAAGGGACTCTCCGCTACAATGAGCAGTTCTTC
TRBJ2-2	-	-	TRBV6-6	CASSYSDRTGELFF	TGTGCCAGCAGTTACTCGGACAGAACCGGGGAGCTGTTTTTT
TRBJ2-1	-	-	TRBV11-3	CASSQDNEQFF	TGTGCCAGCAGCCAAGACAATGAGCAGTTCTTC
TRBJ2-7	-	TRBD2	TRBV14	CASSPLADSYEQYF	TGTGCCAGCAGCCCTCTAGCGGACTCCTACGAGCAGTACTTC
TRBJ1-3	-	-	TRBV15	CATSRGNTGSGNTIYF	TGTGCCACCAGCAGAGGGAATACGGGCTCTGGAAACACCATATATTTT
TRBJ2-2	-	-	TRBV4-1	CASSQDLLYRPNTGELFF	TGCGCCAGCAGCCAAGACCTGCTCTATCGCCCGAACACCGGGGAGCTGTTTTTT
TRBJ2-1	once	-	TRBV7-8	CASSLVGNEQFF	TGTGCCAGCAGCTTAGTGGGAAATGAGCAGTTCTTC
TRBJ1-5	-	TRBD1	TRBV28	CASSPGTVSNQPQHF	TGTGCCAGCAGTCCTGGGACAGTTAGCAATCAGCCCCAGCATTTT
TRBJ2-7	once	-	TRBV30	CAWSGTVGAYEQYF	TGTGCCTGGAGTGGAACTGTTGGGGCCTACGAGCAGTACTTC
TRBJ2-3	once	TRBD2	TRBV28	CASSFGTSFGTQYF	TGTGCCAGCAGTTTTGGGACTAGCTTCGGTACGCAGTATTTT
TRBJ1-2	medium-sized	-	TRBV28	CASSFREYNYGYTF	TGTGCCAGCAGTTTCAGGGAATATAACTATGGCTACACCTTC
TRBJ1-5	-	-	TRBV2	CASSLDPLNQPQHF	TGTGCCAGCAGTTTGGACCCCTTGAATCAGCCCCAGCATTTT
TRBJ2-5	-	-	TRBV6-5	CASRPTIPETQYF	TGTGCCAGCAGACCGACCATACCAGAGACCCAGTACTTC
TRBJ2-1	-	TRBD1	TRBV5-6	CASSPETGWNEQFF	TGTGCCAGCAGCCCCGAGACAGGGTGGAATGAGCAGTTCTTC
TRBJ2-5	-	-	TRBV10-3	CAISEQQGPQETQYF	TGTGCCATCAGTGAACAGCAGGGCCCCCAAGAGACCCAGTACTTC
TRBJ2-1	-	-	TRBV2	CASSGGYEQFF	TGTGCCAGCAGTGGGGGCTATGAGCAGTTCTTC
TRBJ2-7	-	-	TRBV2	CASSEGGLNYEQYF	TGTGCCAGCAGTGAAGGTGGACTTAATTACGAGCAGTACTTC